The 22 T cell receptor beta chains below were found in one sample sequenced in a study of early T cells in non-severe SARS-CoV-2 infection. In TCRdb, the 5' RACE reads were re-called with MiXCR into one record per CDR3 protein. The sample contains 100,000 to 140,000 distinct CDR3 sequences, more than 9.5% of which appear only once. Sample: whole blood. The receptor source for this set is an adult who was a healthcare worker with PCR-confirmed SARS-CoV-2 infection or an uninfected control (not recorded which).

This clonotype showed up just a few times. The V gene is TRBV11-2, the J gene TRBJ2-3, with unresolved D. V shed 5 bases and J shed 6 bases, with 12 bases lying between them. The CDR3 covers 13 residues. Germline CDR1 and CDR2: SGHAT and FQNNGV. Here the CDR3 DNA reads TGTGCCAGCAGCCCCCAATTGTCCGATACGCAGTATTTT. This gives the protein CASSPQLSDTQYF. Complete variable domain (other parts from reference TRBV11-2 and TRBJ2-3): EAGVAQSPRYKIIEKRQSVAFWCNPISGHATLYWYQQILGQGPKLLIQFQNNGVVDDSQLPKDRFSAERLKGVDSTLKIQPAKLEDSAVYLCASSPQLSDTQYFGPGTRLTVL.

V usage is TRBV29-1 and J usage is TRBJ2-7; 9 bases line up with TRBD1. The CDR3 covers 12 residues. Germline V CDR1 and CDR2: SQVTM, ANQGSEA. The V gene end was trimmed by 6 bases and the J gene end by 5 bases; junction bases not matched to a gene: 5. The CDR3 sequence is CSVGQGKDEQYF. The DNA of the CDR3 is TGCAGCGTGGGACAGGGTAAGGACGAGCAGTACTTC.

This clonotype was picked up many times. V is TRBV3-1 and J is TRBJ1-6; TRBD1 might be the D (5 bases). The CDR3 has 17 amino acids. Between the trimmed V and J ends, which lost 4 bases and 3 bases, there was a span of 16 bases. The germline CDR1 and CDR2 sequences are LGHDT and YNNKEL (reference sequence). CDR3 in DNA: TGTGCCAGCAGCCGAGGGTCTGGGGCCCGCTATAATTCACCCCTCCACTTT. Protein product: CASSRGSGARYNSPLHF.

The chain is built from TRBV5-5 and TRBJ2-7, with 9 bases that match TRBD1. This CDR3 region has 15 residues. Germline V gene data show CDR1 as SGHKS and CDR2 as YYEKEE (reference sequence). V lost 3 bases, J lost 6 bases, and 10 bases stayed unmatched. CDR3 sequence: CASSSGQGRWVEQYF. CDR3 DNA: TGTGCCAGCAGCTCTGGACAGGGGCGGTGGGTCGAGCAGTACTTC.

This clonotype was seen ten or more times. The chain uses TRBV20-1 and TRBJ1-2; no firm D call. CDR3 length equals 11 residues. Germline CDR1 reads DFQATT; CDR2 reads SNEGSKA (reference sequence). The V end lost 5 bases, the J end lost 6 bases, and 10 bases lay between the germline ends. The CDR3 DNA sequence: TGCAGTGCTTCCAGGCGAGATGGCTACACCTTC. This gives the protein CSASRRDGYTF.

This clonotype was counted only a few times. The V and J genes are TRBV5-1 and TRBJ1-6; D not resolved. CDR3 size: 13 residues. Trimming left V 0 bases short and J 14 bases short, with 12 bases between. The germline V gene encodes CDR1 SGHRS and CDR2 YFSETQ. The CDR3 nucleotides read TGCGCCAGCAGCTTGGCCACCGCCTCGACCCTCCACTTT. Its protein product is CASSLATASTLHF.

CDR3 region: CASSLTRDNEQFF. CDR3 nucleotides: TGTGCCAGCTCACTTACTAGAGACAATGAGCAGTTCTTC. The chain has TRBV7-2 and TRBJ2-1; tentative D call: TRBD2 (5 bases). There are 13 residues in the CDR3. The ends were cut back, 8 bases at V and 5 bases at J, with 13 bases in the middle. Germline V gene lookup returns CDR1 SGHTA and CDR2 FQGNSA.

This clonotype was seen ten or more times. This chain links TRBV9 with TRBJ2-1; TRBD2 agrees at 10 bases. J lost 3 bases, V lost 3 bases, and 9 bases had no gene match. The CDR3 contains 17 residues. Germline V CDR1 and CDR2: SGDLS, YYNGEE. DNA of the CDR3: TGTGCCAGCAGCGAGACGGTCACTAGCGGGAACTACAATGAGCAGTTCTTC. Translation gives CASSETVTSGNYNEQFF.

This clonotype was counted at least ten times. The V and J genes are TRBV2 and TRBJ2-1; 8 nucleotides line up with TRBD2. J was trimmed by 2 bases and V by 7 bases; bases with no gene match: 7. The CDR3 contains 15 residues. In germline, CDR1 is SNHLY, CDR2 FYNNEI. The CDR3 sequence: CASIAASGPYNEQFF. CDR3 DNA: TGTGCCAGCATCGCGGCTAGCGGGCCCTACAATGAGCAGTTCTTC. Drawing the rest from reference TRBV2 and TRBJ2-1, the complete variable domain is EPEVTQTPSHQVTQMGQEVILRCVPISNHLYFYWYRQILGQKVEFLVSFYNNEISEKSEIFDDQFSVERPDGSNFTLKIRSTKLEDSAMYFCASIAASGPYNEQFFGPGTRLTVL.

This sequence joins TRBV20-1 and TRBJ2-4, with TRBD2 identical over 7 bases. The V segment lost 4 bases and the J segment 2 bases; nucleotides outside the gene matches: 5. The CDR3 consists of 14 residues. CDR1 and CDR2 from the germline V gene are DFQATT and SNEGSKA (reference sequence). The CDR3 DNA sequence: TGCAGTGCTATGCCCGGGACTACCAAAAACATTCAGTACTTC. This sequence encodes CSAMPGTTKNIQYF.

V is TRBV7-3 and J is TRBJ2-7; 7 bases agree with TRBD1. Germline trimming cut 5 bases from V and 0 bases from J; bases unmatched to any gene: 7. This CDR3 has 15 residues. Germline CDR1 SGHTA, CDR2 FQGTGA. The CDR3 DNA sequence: TGTGCCAGCAGCCTAGGGGGCCCAGGCTCCTACGAGCAGTACTTC. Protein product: CASSLGGPGSYEQYF.

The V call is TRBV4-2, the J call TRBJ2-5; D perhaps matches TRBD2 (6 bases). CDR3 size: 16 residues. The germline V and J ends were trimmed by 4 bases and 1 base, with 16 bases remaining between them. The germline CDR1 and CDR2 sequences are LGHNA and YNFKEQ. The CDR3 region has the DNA TGTGCCAGCAGCCCGCTCTTTGGGGGGTCCCAAGAGACCCAGTACTTC. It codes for CASSPLFGGSQETQYF.

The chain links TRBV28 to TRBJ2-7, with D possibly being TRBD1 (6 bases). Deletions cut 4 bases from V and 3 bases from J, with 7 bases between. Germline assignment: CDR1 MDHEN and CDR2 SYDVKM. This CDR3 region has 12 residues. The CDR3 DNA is TGTGCCAGCAGTTCCAGGGGCTACGAGCAGTACTTC. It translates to CASSSRGYEQYF.

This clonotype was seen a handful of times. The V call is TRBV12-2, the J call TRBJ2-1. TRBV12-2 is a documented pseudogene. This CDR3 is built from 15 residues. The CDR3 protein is CASRLASLSYNEQFF. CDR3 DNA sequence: TGTGCAAGTCGCTTAGCTAGCTTAAGCTACAATGAGCAGTTCTTC.

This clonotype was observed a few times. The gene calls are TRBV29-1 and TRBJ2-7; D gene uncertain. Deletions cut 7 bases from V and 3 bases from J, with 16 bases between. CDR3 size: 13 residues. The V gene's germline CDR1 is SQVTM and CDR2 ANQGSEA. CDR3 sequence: CSAILAPLYEQYF. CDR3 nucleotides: TGCAGCGCGATCTTAGCCCCACTCTACGAGCAGTACTTC.

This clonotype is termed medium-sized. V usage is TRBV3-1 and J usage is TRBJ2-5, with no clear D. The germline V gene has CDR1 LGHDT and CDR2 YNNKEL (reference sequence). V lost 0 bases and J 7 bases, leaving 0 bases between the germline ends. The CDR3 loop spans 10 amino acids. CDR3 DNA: TGTGCCAGCAGCCAAGAGACCCAGTACTTC. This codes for CASSQETQYF.

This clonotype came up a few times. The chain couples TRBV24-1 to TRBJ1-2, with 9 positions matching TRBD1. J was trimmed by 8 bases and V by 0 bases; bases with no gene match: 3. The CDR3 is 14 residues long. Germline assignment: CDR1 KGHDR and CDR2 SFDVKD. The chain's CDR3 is CATSDLNRGRGYTF. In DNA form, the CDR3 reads TGTGCCACCAGTGATTTGAACAGGGGGCGAGGCTACACCTTC.

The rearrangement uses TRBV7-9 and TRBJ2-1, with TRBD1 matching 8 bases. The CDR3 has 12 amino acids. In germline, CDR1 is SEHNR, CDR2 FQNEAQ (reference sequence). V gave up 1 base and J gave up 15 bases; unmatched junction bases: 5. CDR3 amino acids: CASSLGRDRLFF. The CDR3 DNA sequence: TGTGCCAGCAGCTTAGGTCGGGACAGGCTGTTCTTC.

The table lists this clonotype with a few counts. The CDR3 region is CSAMTSGRVNEQFF. CDR3 nucleotides: TGCAGCGCCATGACTAGCGGGAGAGTAAATGAGCAGTTCTTC. The chain links TRBV20-1 to TRBJ2-1, with 12 bases fitting TRBD2. CDR3 size: 14 residues. Germline CDR1 DFQATT, CDR2 SNEGSKA (reference sequence).

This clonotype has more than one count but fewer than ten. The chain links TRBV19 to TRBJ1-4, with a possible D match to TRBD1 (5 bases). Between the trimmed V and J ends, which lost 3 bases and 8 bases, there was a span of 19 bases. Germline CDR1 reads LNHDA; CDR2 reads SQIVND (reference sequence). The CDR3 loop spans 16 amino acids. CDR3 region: CASSISYRNLREKLFF. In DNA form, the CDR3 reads TGTGCCAGTAGTATCTCCTACAGGAATCTACGGGAAAAACTGTTTTTT.

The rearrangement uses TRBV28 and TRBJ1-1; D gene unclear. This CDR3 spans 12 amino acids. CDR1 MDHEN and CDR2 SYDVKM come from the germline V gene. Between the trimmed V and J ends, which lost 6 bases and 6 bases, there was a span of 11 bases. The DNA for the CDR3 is TGTGCCAGCAGCCCCCCCGGCGCTGAAGCTTTCTTT. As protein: CASSPPGAEAFF.

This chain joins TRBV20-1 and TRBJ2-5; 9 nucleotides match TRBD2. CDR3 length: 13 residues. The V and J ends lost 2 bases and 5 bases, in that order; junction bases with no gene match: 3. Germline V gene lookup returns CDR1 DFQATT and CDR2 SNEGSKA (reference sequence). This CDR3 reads CSARSGRRETQYF. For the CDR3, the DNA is TGCAGTGCTAGAAGCGGGAGGAGGGAGACCCAGTACTTC.